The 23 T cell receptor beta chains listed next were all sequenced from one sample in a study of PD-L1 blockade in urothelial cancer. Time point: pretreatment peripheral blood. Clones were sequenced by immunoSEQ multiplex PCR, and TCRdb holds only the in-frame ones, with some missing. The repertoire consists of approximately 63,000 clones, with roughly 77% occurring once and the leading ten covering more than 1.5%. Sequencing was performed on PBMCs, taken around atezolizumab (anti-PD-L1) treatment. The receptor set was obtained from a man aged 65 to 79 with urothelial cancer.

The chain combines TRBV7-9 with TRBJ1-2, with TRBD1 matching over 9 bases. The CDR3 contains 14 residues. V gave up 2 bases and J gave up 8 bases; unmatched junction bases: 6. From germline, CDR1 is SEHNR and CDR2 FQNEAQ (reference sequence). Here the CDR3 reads CASSLSTGGGGYTF. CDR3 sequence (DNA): TGTGCCAGCAGCTTATCGACAGGGGGAGGGGGCTACACCTTC. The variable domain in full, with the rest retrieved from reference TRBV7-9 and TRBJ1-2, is DTGVSQNPRHKITKRGQNVTFRCDPISEHNRLYWYRQTLGQGPEFLTYFQNEAQLEKSRLLSDRFSAERPKGSFSTLEIQRTEQGDSAMYLCASSLSTGGGGYTFGSGTRLTVV.

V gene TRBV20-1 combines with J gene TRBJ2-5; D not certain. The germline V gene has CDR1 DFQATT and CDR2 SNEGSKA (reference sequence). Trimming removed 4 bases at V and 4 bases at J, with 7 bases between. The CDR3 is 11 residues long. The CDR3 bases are TGCAGTGCTAAAGTCGGAGAGACCCAGTACTTC. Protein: CSAKVGETQYF.

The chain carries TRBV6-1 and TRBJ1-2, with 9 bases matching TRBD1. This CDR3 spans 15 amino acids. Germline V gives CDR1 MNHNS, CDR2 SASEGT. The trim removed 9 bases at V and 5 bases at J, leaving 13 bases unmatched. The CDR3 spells CASIEGTGSPYGYTF. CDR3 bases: TGTGCCAGTATTGAGGGGACAGGGTCCCCTTATGGCTACACCTTC.

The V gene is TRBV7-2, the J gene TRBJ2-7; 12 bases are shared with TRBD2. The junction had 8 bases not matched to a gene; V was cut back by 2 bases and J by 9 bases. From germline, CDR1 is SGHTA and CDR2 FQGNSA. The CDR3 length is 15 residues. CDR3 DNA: TGTGCCAGCAGCTTACCCGGGACTAGCGGGCCAGGGCAGTACTTC. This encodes CASSLPGTSGPGQYF.

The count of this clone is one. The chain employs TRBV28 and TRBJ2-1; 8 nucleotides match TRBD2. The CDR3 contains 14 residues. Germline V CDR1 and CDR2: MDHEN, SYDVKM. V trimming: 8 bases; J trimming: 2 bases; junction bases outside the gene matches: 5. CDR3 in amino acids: CASVLAEPYNEQFF. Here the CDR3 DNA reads TGTGCCAGCGTACTAGCGGAACCCTACAATGAGCAGTTCTTC.

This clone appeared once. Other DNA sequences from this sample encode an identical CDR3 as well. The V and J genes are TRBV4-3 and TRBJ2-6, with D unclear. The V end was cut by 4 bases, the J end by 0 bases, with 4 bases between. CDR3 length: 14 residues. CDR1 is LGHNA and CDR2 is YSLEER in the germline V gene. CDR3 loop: CASSPFSGANVLTF. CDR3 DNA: TGCGCCAGCAGCCCGTTCTCTGGGGCCAACGTCCTGACTTTC.

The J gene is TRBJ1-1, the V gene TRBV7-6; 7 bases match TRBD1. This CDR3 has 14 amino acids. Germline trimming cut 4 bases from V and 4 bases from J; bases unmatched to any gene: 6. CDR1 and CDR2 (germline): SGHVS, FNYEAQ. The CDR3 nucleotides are TGTGCCAGCAGCTCGACCAGGGGGGCCACTGAAGCTTTCTTT. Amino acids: CASSSTRGATEAFF.

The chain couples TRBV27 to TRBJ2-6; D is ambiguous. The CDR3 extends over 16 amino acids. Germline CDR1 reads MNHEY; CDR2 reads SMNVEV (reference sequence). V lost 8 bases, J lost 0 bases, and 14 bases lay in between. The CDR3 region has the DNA TGTGCCAGCGGGTTCGGCAGGTCCTCTGGGGCCAACGTCCTGACTTTC. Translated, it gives CASGFGRSSGANVLTF.

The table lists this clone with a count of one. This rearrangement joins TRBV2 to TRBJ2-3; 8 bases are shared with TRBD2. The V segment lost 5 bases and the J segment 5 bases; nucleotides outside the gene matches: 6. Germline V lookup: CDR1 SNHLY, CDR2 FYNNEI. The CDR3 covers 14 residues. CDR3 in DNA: TGTGCCAGCAGTCAACTAGCGGAGGAAGATACGCAGTATTTT. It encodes CASSQLAEEDTQYF.

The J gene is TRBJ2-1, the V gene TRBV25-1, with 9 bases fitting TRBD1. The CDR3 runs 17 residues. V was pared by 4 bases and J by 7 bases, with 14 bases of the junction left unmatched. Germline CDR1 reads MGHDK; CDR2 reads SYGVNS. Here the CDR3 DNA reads TGTGCCAGCAGTGTGATCGGGACAGGGAACCCTAGAAATGAGCAGTTCTTC. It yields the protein CASSVIGTGNPRNEQFF.

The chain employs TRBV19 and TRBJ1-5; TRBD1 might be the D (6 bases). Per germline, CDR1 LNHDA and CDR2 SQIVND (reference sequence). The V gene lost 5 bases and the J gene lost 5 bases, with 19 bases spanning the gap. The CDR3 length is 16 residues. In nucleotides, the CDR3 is TGTGCCAGTAGTCGACGAAGGGACACCGTTCATCAGCCCCAGCATTTT. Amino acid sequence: CASSRRRDTVHQPQHF. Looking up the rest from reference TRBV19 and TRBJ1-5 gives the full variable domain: DGGITQSPKYLFRKEGQNVTLSCEQNLNHDAMYWYRQDPGQGLRLIYYSQIVNDFQKGDIAEGYSVSREKKESFPLTVTSAQKNPTAFYLCASSRRRDTVHQPQHFGDGTRLSIL.

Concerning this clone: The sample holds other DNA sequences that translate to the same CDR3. CDR3 sequence reads: CASSQEGQGALGGELFF. The DNA for the CDR3 is TGCGCCAGCAGCCAAGAGGGACAGGGTGCCCTCGGAGGGGAGCTGTTTTTT. The chain is built from TRBV4-3 and TRBJ2-2; 9 nucleotides agree with TRBD1. CDR3 length equals 17 residues. V dropped 0 bases and J dropped 8; count of bases not matched to a gene: 10. The germline V gene has CDR1 LGHNA and CDR2 YSLEER.

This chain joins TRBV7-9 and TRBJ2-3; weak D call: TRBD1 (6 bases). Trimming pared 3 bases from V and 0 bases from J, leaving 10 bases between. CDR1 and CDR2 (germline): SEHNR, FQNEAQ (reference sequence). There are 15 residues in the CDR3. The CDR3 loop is CASSLGHFSTDTQYF. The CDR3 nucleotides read TGTGCCAGCAGCTTGGGACACTTTAGCACAGATACGCAGTATTTT.

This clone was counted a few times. CDR3 region: CASSQGTGRTAEAFF. The CDR3 bases are TGTGCCAGTAGTCAAGGGACAGGGAGAACGGCTGAAGCTTTCTTT. The chain joins TRBV19 to TRBJ1-1, with 9 bases that match TRBD1. The CDR3 spans 15 residues. The V gene end was trimmed by 5 bases and the J gene end by 6 bases; junction bases not matched to a gene: 10. CDR1 LNHDA and CDR2 SQIVND come from the germline V gene (reference sequence).

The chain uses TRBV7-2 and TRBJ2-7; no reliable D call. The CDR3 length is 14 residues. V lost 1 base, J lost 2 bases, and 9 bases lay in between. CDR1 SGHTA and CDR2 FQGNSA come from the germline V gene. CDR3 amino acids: CASSLVASTYEQYF. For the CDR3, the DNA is TGTGCCAGCAGCTTAGTCGCCTCTACCTACGAGCAGTACTTC.

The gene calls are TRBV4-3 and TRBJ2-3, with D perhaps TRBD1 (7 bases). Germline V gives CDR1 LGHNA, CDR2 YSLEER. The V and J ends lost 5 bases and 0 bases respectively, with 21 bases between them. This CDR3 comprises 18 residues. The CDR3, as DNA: TGCGCCAGCAGCGTTCAAACCCCAGGGGGAGGTAGCACAGATACGCAGTATTTT. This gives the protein CASSVQTPGGGSTDTQYF.

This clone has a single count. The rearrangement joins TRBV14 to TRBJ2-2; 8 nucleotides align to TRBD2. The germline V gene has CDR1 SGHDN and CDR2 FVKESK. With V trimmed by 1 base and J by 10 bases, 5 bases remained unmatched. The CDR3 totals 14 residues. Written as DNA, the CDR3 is TGTGCCAGCAGCCAAGTAGCGGGACGTTTGGAGCTGTTTTTT. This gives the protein CASSQVAGRLELFF.

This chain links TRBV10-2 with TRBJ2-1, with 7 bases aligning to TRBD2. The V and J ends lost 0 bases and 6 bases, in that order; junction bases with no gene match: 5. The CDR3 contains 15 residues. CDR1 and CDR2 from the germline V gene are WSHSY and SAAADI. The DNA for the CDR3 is TGCGCCAGCAGTGAGTCCTGGGGGGGGATCAATGAGCAGTTCTTC. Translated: CASSESWGGINEQFF.

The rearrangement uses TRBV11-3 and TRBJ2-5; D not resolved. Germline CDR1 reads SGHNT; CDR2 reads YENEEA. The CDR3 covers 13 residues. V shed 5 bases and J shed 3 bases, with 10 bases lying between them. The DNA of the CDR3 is TGTGCCAGCAGCCCCATAGAGGAAGAGACCCAGTACTTC. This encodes CASSPIEEETQYF.

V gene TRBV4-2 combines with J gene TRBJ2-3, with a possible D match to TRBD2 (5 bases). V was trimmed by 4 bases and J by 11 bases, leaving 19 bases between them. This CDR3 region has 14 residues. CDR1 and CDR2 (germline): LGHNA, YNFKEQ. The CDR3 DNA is TGTGCCAGCAGCCTGACAAAAGGGAGTCGAGAGCAGTATTTT. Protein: CASSLTKGSREQYF.

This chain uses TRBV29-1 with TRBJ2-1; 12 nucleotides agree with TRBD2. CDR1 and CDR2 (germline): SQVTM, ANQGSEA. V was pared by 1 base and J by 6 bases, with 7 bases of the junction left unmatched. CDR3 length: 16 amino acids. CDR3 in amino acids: CSVEGLAGGYSNEQFF. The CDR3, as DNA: TGCAGCGTTGAAGGCCTAGCGGGAGGGTACTCCAATGAGCAGTTCTTC.

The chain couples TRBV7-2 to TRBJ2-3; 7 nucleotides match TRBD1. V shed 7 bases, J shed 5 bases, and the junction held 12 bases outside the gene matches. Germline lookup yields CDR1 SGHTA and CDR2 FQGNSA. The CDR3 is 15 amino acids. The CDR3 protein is CASKFQTGKGDTQYF. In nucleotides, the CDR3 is TGTGCCAGCAAATTCCAGACAGGGAAGGGAGATACGCAGTATTTT.

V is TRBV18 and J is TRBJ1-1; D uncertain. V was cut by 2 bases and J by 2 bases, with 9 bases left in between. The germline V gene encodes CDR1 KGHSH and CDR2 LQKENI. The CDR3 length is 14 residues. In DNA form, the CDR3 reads TGTGCCAGCTCACCAAATGTCCTTAACACTGAAGCTTTCTTT. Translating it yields CASSPNVLNTEAFF.